Below, 5 T cell receptor beta chains from the same sample are listed, as sequenced in a study of post-analysis software for immune sequencing data. Included in the TCR beta cDNA libraries were unique molecular identifiers. TCRdb called the PCR reads again in MiXCR, with one record for every CDR3 protein. Of hundreds of thousands of distinct CDR3 sequences in the sample, about 53% were seen once. Study findings and constraints: Five or six TRBV segments, TRBV5-6, TRBV5-1 and TRBV20-1 among them, were found more frequent in patients than controls.

No antigen has been assigned to these receptors. The sequencing sample was made of blood. Receptors were obtained from a girl aged 5-17 years with multiple sclerosis.

The V gene is TRBV27, the J gene TRBJ2-1; a weak D match, TRBD2 (5 bases). This CDR3 comprises 15 residues. Germline V gene lookup returns CDR1 MNHEY and CDR2 SMNVEV (reference sequence). V was trimmed by 6 bases and J by 4 bases, leaving 16 bases between them. CDR3 DNA sequence: TGTGCCAGCAGCCAAGACTATTGGGGATACAATGAGCAGTTCTTC. Translation gives CASSQDYWGYNEQFF.

This chain's CDR3 is CSTHRGKDEQFF. The CDR3 DNA reads as TGCAGCACACACCGGGGGAAGGATGAGCAGTTCTTC. The gene calls are TRBV29-1 and TRBJ2-1, with D perhaps TRBD2 (6 bases). Per germline, CDR1 SQVTM and CDR2 ANQGSEA. The CDR3 runs to 12 residues. Between the trimmed V and J ends, which lost 8 bases and 8 bases, there was a span of 16 bases.

The V and J genes are TRBV20-1 and TRBJ2-5; D unresolved. This CDR3 is 12 amino acids long. V was clipped by 5 bases and J by 4 bases, with 11 bases between them. Germline V gene lookup returns CDR1 DFQATT and CDR2 SNEGSKA (reference sequence). The DNA of the CDR3 is TGCAGTGCTTCCCGGAAGCTAGAGACCCAGTACTTC. It yields the protein CSASRKLETQYF.

This chain joins TRBV6-6 and TRBJ2-7; either TRBD1 or TRBD2 may supply D (5 bases each). Per germline, CDR1 MNHNY and CDR2 SVGAGI (reference sequence). The CDR3 is made up of 13 amino acids. Deletions cut 5 bases from V and 3 bases from J, with 11 bases between. CDR3 bases: TGTGCCAGCAGTGGACGGGACCTCTACGAGCAGTACTTC. This codes for CASSGRDLYEQYF.

This clonotype came up a few times. This rearrangement joins TRBV2 to TRBJ1-2; no definite D call. CDR1 is SNHLY, CDR2 FYNNEI, per germline. The CDR3 consists of 12 residues. V shed 4 bases and J shed 1 base, with 4 bases lying between them. For the CDR3, the DNA is TGTGCCAGCAGTGTTCTTAACTATGGCTACACCTTC. This gives the protein CASSVLNYGYTF.